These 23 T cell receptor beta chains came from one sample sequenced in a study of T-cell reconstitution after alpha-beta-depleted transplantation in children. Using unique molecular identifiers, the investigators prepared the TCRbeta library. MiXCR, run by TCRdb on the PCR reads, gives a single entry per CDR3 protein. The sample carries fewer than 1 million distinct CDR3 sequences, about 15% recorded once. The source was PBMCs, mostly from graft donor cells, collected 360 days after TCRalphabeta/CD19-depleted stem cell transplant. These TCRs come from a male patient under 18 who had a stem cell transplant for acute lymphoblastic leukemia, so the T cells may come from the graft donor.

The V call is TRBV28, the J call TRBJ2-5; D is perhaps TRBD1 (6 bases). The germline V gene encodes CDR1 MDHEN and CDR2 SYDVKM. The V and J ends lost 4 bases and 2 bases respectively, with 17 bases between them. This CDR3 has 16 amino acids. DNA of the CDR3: TGTGCCAGCAGTTCCAGGGACAAAATAGAACAAGAGACCCAGTACTTC. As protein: CASSSRDKIEQETQYF.

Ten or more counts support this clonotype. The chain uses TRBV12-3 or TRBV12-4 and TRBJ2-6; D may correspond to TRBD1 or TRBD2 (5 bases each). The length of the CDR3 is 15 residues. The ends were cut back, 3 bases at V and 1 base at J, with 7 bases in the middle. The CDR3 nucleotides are TGTGCCAGCAGTTTGGGGGAGTCTGGGGCCAACGTCCTGACTTTC. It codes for CASSLGESGANVLTF.

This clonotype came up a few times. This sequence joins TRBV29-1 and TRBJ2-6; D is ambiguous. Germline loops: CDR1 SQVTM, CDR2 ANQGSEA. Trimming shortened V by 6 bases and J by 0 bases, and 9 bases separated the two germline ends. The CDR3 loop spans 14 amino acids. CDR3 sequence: CSVGQLSGANVLTF. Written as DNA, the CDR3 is TGCAGCGTAGGCCAACTCTCTGGGGCCAACGTCCTGACTTTC.

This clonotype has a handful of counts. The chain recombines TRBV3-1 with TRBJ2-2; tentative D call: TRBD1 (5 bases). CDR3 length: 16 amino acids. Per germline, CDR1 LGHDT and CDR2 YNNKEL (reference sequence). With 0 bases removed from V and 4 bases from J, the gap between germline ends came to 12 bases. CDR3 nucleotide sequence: TGTGCCAGCAGCCAAGACGCAGGGTATACCACCGGGGAGCTGTTTTTT. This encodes CASSQDAGYTTGELFF.

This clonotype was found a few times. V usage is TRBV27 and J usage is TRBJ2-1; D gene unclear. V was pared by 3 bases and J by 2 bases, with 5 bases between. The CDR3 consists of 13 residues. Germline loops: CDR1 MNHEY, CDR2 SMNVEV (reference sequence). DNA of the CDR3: TGTGCCAGCAGTTTTGCACCCTACAATGAGCAGTTCTTC. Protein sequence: CASSFAPYNEQFF.

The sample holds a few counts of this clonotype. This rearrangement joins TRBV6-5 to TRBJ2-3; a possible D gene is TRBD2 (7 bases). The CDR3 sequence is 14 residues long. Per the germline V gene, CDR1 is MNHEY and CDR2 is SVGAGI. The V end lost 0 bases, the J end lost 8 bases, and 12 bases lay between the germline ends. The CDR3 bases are TGTGCCAGCAGTTACTCAGGGAGGGGGGCTACGCAGTATTTT. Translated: CASSYSGRGATQYF.

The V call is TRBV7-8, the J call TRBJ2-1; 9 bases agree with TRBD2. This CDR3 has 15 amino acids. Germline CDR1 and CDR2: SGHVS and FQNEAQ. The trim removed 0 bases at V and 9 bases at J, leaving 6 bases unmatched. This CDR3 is CASSLARLAGSEQFF. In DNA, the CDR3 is TGTGCCAGCAGCTTAGCTCGGCTAGCGGGGAGTGAGCAGTTCTTC.

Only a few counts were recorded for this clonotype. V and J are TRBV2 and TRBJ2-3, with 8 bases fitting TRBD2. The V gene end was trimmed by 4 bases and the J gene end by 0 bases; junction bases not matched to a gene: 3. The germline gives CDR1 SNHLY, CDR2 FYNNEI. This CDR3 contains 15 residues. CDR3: CASSVREGSTDTQYF. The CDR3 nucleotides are TGTGCCAGCAGTGTTCGGGAGGGTAGCACAGATACGCAGTATTTT.

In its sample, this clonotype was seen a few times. The CDR3 DNA reads as TGTGCCAGCAGCTTAGCCCCCTCCGGAGCAGGGAGAGGGGTCACTGAAGCTTTCTTT. Translating it yields CASSLAPSGAGRGVTEAFF. The rearrangement uses TRBV7-6 and TRBJ1-1; D is perhaps TRBD1 (5 bases). Germline V CDR1 and CDR2: SGHVS, FNYEAQ. The ends were cut back, 0 bases at V and 4 bases at J, with 24 bases in the middle. The length of the CDR3 is 19 residues.

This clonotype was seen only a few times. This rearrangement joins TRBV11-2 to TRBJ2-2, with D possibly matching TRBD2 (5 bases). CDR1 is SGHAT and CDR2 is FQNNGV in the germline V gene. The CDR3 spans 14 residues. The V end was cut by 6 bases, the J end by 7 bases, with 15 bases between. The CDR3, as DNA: TGTGCCAGCAGGGTAGGAGGACCGGGCGGGGAGCTGTTTTTT. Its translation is CASRVGGPGGELFF.

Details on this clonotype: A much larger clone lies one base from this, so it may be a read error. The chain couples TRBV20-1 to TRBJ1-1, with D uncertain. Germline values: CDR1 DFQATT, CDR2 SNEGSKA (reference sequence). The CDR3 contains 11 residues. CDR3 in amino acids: CSAEDVLEAIF. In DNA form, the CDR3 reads TGCAGTGCTGAGGACGTCTTAGAAGCTATCTTT.

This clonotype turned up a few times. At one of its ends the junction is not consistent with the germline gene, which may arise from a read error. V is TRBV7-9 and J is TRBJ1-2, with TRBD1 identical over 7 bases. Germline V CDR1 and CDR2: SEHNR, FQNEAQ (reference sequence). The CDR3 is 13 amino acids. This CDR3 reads CASRLGGRNGYTF. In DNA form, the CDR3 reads TGTGCCAGCAGGTTAGGGGGCCGGAATGGCTACACCTTC.

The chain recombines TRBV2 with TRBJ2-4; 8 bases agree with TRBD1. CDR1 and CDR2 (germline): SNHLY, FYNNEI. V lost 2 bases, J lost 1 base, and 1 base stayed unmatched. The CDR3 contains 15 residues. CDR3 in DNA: TGTGCCAGCAGTGAACAGGGGGCGGCCAAAAACATTCAGTACTTC. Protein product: CASSEQGAAKNIQYF. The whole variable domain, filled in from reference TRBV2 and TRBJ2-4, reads EPEVTQTPSHQVTQMGQEVILRCVPISNHLYFYWYRQILGQKVEFLVSFYNNEISEKSEIFDDQFSVERPDGSNFTLKIRSTKLEDSAMYFCASSEQGAAKNIQYFGAGTRLSVL.

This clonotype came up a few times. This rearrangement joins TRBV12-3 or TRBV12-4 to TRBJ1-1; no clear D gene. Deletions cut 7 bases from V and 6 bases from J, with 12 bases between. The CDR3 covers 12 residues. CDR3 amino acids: CASTLWRAEAFF. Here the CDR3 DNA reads TGTGCCAGCACCCTCTGGAGGGCTGAAGCTTTCTTT.

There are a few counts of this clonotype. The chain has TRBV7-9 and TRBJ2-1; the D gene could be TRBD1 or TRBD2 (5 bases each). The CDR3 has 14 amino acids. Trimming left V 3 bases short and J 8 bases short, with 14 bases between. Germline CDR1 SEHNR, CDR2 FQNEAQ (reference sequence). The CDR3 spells CASSLGPPKYEQFF. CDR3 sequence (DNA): TGTGCCAGCAGCTTGGGACCGCCTAAGTATGAGCAGTTCTTC.

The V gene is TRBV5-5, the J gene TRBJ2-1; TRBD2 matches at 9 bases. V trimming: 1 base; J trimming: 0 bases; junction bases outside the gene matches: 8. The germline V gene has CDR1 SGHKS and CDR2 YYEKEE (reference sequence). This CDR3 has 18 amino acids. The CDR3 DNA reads TGTGCCAGCAGCTTGAGGTCGATAGCGGGGGTCTCCTACAATGAGCAGTTCTTC. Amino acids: CASSLRSIAGVSYNEQFF.

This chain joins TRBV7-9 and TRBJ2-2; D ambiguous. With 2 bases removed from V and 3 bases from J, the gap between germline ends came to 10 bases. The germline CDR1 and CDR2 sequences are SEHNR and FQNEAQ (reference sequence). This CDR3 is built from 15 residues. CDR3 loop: CASSLKGPYTGELFF. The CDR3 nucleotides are TGTGCCAGCAGCTTAAAAGGGCCGTACACCGGGGAGCTGTTTTTT.

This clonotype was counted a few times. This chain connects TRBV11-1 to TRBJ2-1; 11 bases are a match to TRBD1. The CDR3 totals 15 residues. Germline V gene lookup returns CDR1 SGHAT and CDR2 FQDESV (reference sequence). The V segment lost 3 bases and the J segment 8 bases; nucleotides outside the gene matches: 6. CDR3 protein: CASSFTGTGGYEQFF. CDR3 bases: TGTGCCAGCAGCTTTACCGGGACAGGGGGATATGAGCAGTTCTTC. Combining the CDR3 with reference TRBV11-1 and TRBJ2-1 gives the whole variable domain EAEVAQSPRYKITEKSQAVAFWCDPISGHATLYWYRQILGQGPELLVQFQDESVVDDSQLPKDRFSAERLKGVDSTLKIQPAELGDSAMYLCASSFTGTGGYEQFFGPGTRLTVL.

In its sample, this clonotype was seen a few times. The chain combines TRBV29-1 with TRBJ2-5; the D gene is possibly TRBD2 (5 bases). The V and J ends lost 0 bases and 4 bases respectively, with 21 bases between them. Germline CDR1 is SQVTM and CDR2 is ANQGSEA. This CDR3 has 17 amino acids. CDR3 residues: CSVEDPRVPGGRETQYF. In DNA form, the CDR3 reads TGCAGCGTTGAAGACCCCCGTGTGCCGGGCGGGCGAGAGACCCAGTACTTC.

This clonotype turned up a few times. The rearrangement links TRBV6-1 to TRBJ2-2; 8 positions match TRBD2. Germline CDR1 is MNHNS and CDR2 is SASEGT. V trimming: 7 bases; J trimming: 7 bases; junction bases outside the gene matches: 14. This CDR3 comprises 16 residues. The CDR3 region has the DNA TGTGCCAGCACCGAGGTGGGCGGGAGGTACGGCGGGGAGCTGTTTTTT. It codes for CASTEVGGRYGGELFF.

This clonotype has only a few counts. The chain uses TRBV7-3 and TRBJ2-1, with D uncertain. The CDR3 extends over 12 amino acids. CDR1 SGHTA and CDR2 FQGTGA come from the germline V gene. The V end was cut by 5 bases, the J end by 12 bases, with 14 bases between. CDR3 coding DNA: TGTGCCAGCAGCCCCGCGACATCGGTGCAGTTCTTC. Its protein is CASSPATSVQFF. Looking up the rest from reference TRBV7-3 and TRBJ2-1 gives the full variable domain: GAGVSQTPSNKVTEKGKYVELRCDPISGHTALYWYRQSLGQGPEFLIYFQGTGAADDSGLPNDRFFAVRPEGSVSTLKIQRTERGDSAVYLCASSPATSVQFFGPGTRLTVL.

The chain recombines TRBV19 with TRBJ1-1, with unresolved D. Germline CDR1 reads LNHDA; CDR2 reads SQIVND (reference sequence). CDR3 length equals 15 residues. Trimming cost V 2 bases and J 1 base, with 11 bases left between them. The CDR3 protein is CASSIRVVTNTEAFF. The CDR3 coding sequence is TGTGCCAGTAGTATAAGAGTGGTAACGAACACTGAAGCTTTCTTT.

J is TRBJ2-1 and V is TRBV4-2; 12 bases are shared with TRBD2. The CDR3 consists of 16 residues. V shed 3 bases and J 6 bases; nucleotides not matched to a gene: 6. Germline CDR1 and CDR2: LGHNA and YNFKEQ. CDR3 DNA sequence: TGTGCCAGCAGCCATCAGGGACTAGCGGGTTCCAATGAGCAGTTCTTC. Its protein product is CASSHQGLAGSNEQFF.